This T cell receptor (beta chain) is drawn from a study of spatial heterogeneity in lung cancer (dated by TCRdb to between 2018 and 2021). For the study in its entirety: Beta-chain transcripts were consistently detected in greater numbers than alpha-chain transcripts, which likely reflected higher beta-chain transcript abundance. In non-small cell lung cancer, the study made a quantitative comparison of TCR alpha and beta repertoires among multiple tumor regions, matched nontumor lung and blood. The study linked features of the TCR repertoire to counts of nonsynonymous mutations, which were determined by whole-exome sequencing of tumor tissue. In tumor regions, TCR transcript counts showed a strong correlation with a T cell transcriptional module score derived from matched bulk RNA-seq. Both alpha and beta chains were TCR-sequenced in approximately 220 tumor regions, around 64 matched nontumor lung samples and 56 PBMC samples obtained at surgery. In the raw uncorrected reads, each unique combination of TCR and UMI appeared more than ten times on average. Broader findings and caveats from the paper: TCR-seq coverage of tumor T cells was estimated at only around 6.7% for alpha chains and 13% to 15% for beta chains. Counts of ubiquitous and regional expanded TCRs were found to correlate with counts of ubiquitous and regional nonsynonymous mutations, respectively. The tumor nonsynonymous mutation count correlated with the number of expanded alpha and beta TCRs within the tumor. Confirming at a functional level the hypothesis that regional TCRs recognize regional mutations was considered to require additional single-cell paired TCR alpha and beta sequencing.

Libraries were built with 5' RACE. TCRdb lists the instrument as NextSeq 500. In the TCR library protocol, a unique molecular identifier was attached to each TCR cDNA molecule so that PCR and sequencing errors could be corrected. Turning to the authors' computational methods: TCR identification, UMI-based error correction and CDR3 extraction were performed with Decombinator tools. TCRs above a frequency of 2 per 1,000, corresponding to the top 1% of the tumor frequency distribution, were defined as expanded. Expanded tumor TCRs statistically deemed absent (corrected P<0.05) from at least one tumor region were classed as regional, and all other expanded tumor TCRs were classed as ubiquitous. Rényi diversity was computed with the R vegan package after subsampling each repertoire 100 times to 5,000 TCRs. CDR3 similarity networks were built from amino acid triplet string-kernel similarity, connecting CDR3s with pairwise similarity above 0.82. TCRdb took the public reads, trimmed them with fastp at Q25, ran MiXCR for clone calling and kept in-frame beta chains. Every distinct CDR3 protein forms one entry, paired with its most common genes and DNA. None of the V and J calls come from the authors' own analysis; TCRdb made them. The sample contains about 9,800 distinct CDR3 sequences, around half of them found a single time. Together, the top ten hold around 26% of the sample.

The germline V gene encodes CDR1 LGHNA and CDR2 YNFKEQ. Germline trimming amounts to 5 bases on V and 3 bases on J, with 8 as the count of junction bases outside the gene matches. There are 15 amino acids in the CDR3, from cysteine to phenylalanine inclusive. The only DNA kept is the CDR3, 45 bases in frame from the first base. The sample's time point, from its label and the paper: sample taken at primary tumor resection. Samples were obtained from fewer than 80 patients with early-stage, untreated non-small cell lung cancer from the lung TRACERx cohort. Without any cell sorting, TCR sequencing was performed on whole RNA extracted either from tumor and nontumor lung tissue or from cryopreserved PBMC samples. Only patients for whom sufficient RNA was available from at least two tumor regions were selected for TCR sequencing. Before selection, tumor and adjacent nontumor lung specimens were reviewed by a lung pathologist.

Notes on this clonotype: Its antigen remains unidentified. No much larger clonotype is one base removed from it; base qualities were not supplied.

Material: lung tumor tissue, obtained at surgery. This chain joins TRBV4-2 to TRBJ1-1; TRBD1 matches 8 bases in the middle. The TCR was taken from a female donor with early-stage non-small cell lung cancer. The nucleotide sequence reads TGTGCCAGCAGCGCGTTGGGACAGGCGGACACTGAAGCTTTCTTT. Translated, it gives CASSALGQADTEAFF.